This T cell receptor beta chain originates from a study of early T cells in non-severe SARS-CoV-2 infection. At least ten counts were recorded for this clonotype. The CDR3 contains 14 residues. The germline gives CDR1 LGHDT, CDR2 YNNKEL (reference sequence). The V gene lost 4 bases and the J gene lost 6 bases, with 15 bases spanning the gap. A single record per CDR3 protein comes from TCRdb applying MiXCR to the 5' RACE reads. The sample has under 35,000 distinct CDR3 sequences; 2.5% to 3.5% are singletons. The sequenced sample consisted of whole blood. The receptor was derived from an adult who was a healthcare worker with PCR-confirmed SARS-CoV-2 infection or an uninfected control (not recorded which). V gene TRBV3-1 combines with J gene TRBJ1-2, with D possibly matching TRBD1 (6 bases). The CDR3: CASSPGQKLNGYTF. CDR3 bases: TGTGCCAGCAGCCCCGGACAGAAACTCAATGGCTACACCTTC.